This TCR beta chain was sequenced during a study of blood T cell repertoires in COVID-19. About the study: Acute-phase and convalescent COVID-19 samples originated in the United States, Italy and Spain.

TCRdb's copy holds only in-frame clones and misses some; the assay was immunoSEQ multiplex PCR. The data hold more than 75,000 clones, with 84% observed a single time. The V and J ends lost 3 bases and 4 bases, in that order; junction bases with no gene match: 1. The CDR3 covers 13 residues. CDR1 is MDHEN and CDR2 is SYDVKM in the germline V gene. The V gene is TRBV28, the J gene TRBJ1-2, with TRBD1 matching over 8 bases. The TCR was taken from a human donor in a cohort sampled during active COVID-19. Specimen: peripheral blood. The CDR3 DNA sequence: TGTGCCAGCAGTTTTGACAGGGGCTATGGCTACACCTTC. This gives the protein CASSFDRGYGYTF.